This TCR beta chain appears in the sequencing data of a study of T cell responses to AZD1222 COVID-19 vaccine. Per the germline V gene, CDR1 is LNHDA and CDR2 is SQIVND (reference sequence). The CDR3 has 15 residues. The V and J ends lost 7 bases and 0 bases respectively, with 13 bases between them. Findings and caveats of the study: Repertoires were sampled only after the peak T cell response. Regions 160-218 and 743-854 held dominance among vaccine-associated CD4 TCRs, which spanned spike. White British donors predominated, females outnumbered males, and clonal diversity was possibly underestimated. Nearly half of unique spike-specific TCRs reportedly avoided B.1.351 and B.1.1.7 mutated regions.

A remark on this clone: Antigen unknown.

The protocol was immunoSEQ multiplex PCR, while the TCRdb copy is restricted to in-frame clones and leaves out a portion. The repertoire consists of about 150,000 clones, with approximately 90% occurring once and the leading ten covering about 2%. This clonotype was sampled from an adult in good health. The chain employs TRBV19 and TRBJ2-1; D perhaps matches TRBD1 (5 bases). Sequencing was performed on peripheral blood, taken on day 0 of AZD1222 vaccination. CDR3 sequence: CASTTFDSSYNEQFF. The DNA for the CDR3 is TGTGCCAGTACCACTTTCGACAGCTCCTACAATGAGCAGTTCTTC.